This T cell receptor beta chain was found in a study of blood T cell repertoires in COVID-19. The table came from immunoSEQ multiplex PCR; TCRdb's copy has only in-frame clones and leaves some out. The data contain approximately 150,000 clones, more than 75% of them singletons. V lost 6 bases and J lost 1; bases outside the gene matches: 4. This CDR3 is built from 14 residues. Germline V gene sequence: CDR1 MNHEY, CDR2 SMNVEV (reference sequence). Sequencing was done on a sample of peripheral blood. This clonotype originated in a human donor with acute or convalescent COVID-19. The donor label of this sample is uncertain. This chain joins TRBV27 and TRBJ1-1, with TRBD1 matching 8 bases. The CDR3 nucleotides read TGTGCCAGCAGGAGGACAGGGAAGAACACTGAAGCTTTCTTT. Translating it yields CASRRTGKNTEAFF.